The 6 T cell receptor beta chains below were found in one sample sequenced in a study of cytomegalovirus exposure and HLA in healthy donors. PCR primers comprised 60 Vbeta and 13 Jbeta primers. The protocol was immunoSEQ multiplex PCR, while the TCRdb copy is restricted to in-frame clones and leaves out a portion. Seen in this sample are some 120,000 clones; the ten most common clones hold approximately 3.8%. Sequencing used PBMCs. The receptor source for this set is a man aged 18-30 years in good health and CMV-seronegative.

The rearrangement links TRBV27 to TRBJ2-7; a weak D match, TRBD2 (6 bases). Trimming left V 7 bases short and J 0 bases short, with 16 bases between. The CDR3 runs 15 residues. CDR1 MNHEY and CDR2 SMNVEV come from the germline V gene (reference sequence). The CDR3 coding sequence is TGTGCCAGCATGGATACGGGGGAGACCTCCTACGAGCAGTACTTC. This translates into CASMDTGETSYEQYF.

The chain carries TRBV10-3 and TRBJ2-7; maybe TRBD2 (6 bases). With 4 bases removed from V and 5 bases from J, the gap between germline ends came to 12 bases. CDR3 length: 13 residues. The germline CDR1 and CDR2 sequences are ENHRY and SYGVKD. The CDR3 sequence: CAISGGRGDEQYF. DNA for the CDR3: TGTGCCATCAGTGGGGGCCGCGGGGACGAGCAGTACTTC.

The V call is TRBV2, the J call TRBJ1-2, with TRBD1 matching over 7 bases. V shed 6 bases and J 0 bases; nucleotides not matched to a gene: 7. The CDR3 has 15 residues. Per the germline V gene, CDR1 is SNHLY and CDR2 is FYNNEI. CDR3 sequence reads: CASRAGTVANYGYTF. The CDR3 bases are TGTGCCAGCAGGGCCGGGACAGTTGCTAACTATGGCTACACCTTC.

The chain is built from TRBV5-4 and TRBJ2-1, with 9 bases identical to TRBD2. The germline V gene encodes CDR1 SGHNT and CDR2 YYREEE (reference sequence). Trimming at V came to 0 bases and at J to 4 bases, leaving 2 bases not matched to a gene. The CDR3 extends over 15 amino acids. CDR3 residues: CASSLGGRGYNEQFF. In DNA, the CDR3 is TGTGCCAGCAGCTTGGGCGGGAGGGGATACAATGAGCAGTTCTTC.

The CDR3 loop is CASSPFLYGYTF. CDR3 sequence (DNA): TGTGCCAGCAGTCCCTTCCTTTATGGCTACACCTTC. The chain employs TRBV2 and TRBJ1-2; no definite D call. Germline-derived CDR1 and CDR2 are SNHLY and FYNNEI. The CDR3 runs to 12 residues. The V and J ends lost 5 bases and 5 bases respectively, with 9 bases between them.

The chain carries TRBV29-1 and TRBJ1-1; 11 positions match TRBD1. This CDR3 spans 13 amino acids. Germline V gives CDR1 SQVTM, CDR2 ANQGSEA. V lost 3 bases, J lost 6 bases, and 3 bases stayed unmatched. The CDR3 coding sequence is TGCAGCGTTGAGGACAGGGGGCATGCTGAAGCTTTCTTT. Its translation: CSVEDRGHAEAFF.